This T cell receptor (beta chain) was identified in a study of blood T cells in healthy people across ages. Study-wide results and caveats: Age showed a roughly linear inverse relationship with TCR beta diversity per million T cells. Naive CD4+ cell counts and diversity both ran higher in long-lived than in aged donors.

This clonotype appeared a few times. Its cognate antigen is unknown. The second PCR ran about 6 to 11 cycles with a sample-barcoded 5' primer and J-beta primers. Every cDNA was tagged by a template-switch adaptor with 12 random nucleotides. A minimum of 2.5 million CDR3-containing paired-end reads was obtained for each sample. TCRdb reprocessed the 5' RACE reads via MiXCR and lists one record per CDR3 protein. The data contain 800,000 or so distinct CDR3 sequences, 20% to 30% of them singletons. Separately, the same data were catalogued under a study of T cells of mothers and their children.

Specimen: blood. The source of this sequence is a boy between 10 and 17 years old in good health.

CDR3 sequence reads: CSARGTSGGGEQFF. CDR3 sequence (DNA): TGCAGTGCTAGAGGGACTAGCGGGGGGGGTGAGCAGTTCTTC. The chain has TRBV20-1 and TRBJ2-1, with TRBD2 matching over 15 bases. CDR3 length: 14 residues. Germline V CDR1 and CDR2: DFQATT, SNEGSKA (reference sequence). V trimming: 1 base; J trimming: 9 bases; junction bases outside the gene matches: 1.